Listed below are T cell receptor beta chains from one sample, sequenced in a study of cytomegalovirus exposure and HLA in healthy donors. Assay used: immunoSEQ multiplex PCR; TCRdb lists only in-frame clones, some missing. In the table there are 150,000 to 200,000 clones, roughly 80% of which are singletons. The sample taken for sequencing was PBMCs. The receptors were gathered from a woman younger than 30 in good health and CMV-seronegative. Both conserved end residues are trimmed from each CDR3.

>TRBJ2-1|TRBV10-1|12
ASSETGGPNEQF
>TRBJ2-1|TRBV7-2|13
ASSPRTSGRNEQF
>TRBJ1-2|TRBV4-2|14
ASSQDLKDRFYGYT
>TRBJ2-3|TRBV27|11
ASSLGVEDTQY
>TRBJ2-7|TRBV4-1|12
ASSQTAYSYEQY
>TRBJ1-1|TRBV28|12
ASSKRGSSTEAF
>TRBJ2-7|TRBV12-5|15
ASGLAQLAGGPYEQY
>TRBJ2-3|TRBV7-8|15
ASSLGHGGSTADTQY
>TRBJ2-2|TRBV30|13
AWSLGQWNTGELF
>TRBJ2-3|TRBV7-7|11
ASSLAQGDTQY
>TRBJ1-4|TRBV25-1|13
ASSVSRTTNEKLF
>TRBJ2-1|TRBV6-5|14
ASSYTLAGSYNEQF
>TRBJ1-2|TRBV27|11
ASSLSRGYGYT
>TRBJ2-5|TRBV2|14
ASRGTSGREWETQY
>TRBJ2-3|TRBV27|12
ASSFLPRWDTQY